Below, one T cell receptor (beta chain) is given with its context. Its antigen is not known. This record comes from a study of cytomegalovirus exposure and HLA in healthy donors. Overall study findings and caveats: The likely origin of a cluster of highly shared sequence variants was a sequencing artifact.

Between the trimmed V and J ends, which lost 4 bases and 6 bases, there was a span of 13 bases. In germline, CDR1 is MGHRA, CDR2 YSYEKL. The CDR3 contains 13 residues. Primers: 60 Vbeta forward and 13 Jbeta reverse. Profiling relied on immunoSEQ multiplex PCR, and the TCRdb table lists in-frame clones only, not all of them. The data show 210,000 or so clones, roughly 89% seen once. The TCR comes from a woman aged 18-29 years in good health and CMV-seronegative. The chain employs TRBV4-1 and TRBJ2-7, with a weak D call TRBD2 (5 bases). The specimen was PBMCs. CDR3 in amino acids: CASSPNPGSEQYF. The CDR3 DNA follows: TGCGCCAGCAGCCCCAATCCGGGGAGCGAGCAGTACTTC.